This entry lists 24 T cell receptor beta chains sequenced from one sample in a study of PD-L1 blockade in urothelial cancer. Time point specified: peripheral blood 6 weeks after treatment start. Clones were sequenced by immunoSEQ multiplex PCR, and TCRdb holds only the in-frame ones, with some missing. This sample has about 41,000 clones, with roughly 84% found just once. The source was PBMCs, collected around atezolizumab (anti-PD-L1) treatment. These TCRs come from an older man with urothelial cancer.

V and J are TRBV20-1 and TRBJ1-2; no firm D call. V lost 1 base to trimming and J lost 12 bases, with 9 bases between them. The length of the CDR3 is 10 residues. Germline V lookup: CDR1 DFQATT, CDR2 SNEGSKA (reference sequence). CDR3 nucleotide sequence: TGCAGTGCTAGAGGGGCAATTGACACCTTC. Encoded protein: CSARGAIDTF.

This clone was counted a few times. The chain combines TRBV5-6 with TRBJ1-2, with 7 bases identical to TRBD1. J gave up 4 bases and V 4 bases, and 1 base lay outside the gene matches. CDR3 size: 12 residues. From germline, CDR1 is SGHDT and CDR2 YYEEEE. CDR3 sequence (DNA): TGTGCCAGCAGCGGGACAGTCTATGGCTACACCTTC. It encodes CASSGTVYGYTF.

This chain connects TRBV5-1 to TRBJ2-1; tentatively, D is TRBD2 (5 bases). Germline CDR1 SGHRS, CDR2 YFSETQ. Trimming left V 3 bases short and J 8 bases short, with 12 bases between. This CDR3 has 13 amino acids. CDR3 residues: CASSSVVGDEQFF. The CDR3 nucleotides read TGCGCCAGCAGCTCCGTTGTCGGGGATGAGCAGTTCTTC.

This clone has a handful of counts. This rearrangement joins TRBV4-1 to TRBJ2-5; D ambiguous. Germline V CDR1 and CDR2: MGHRA, YSYEKL. V was trimmed by 5 bases and J by 2 bases, leaving 9 bases between them. This CDR3 comprises 13 residues. The CDR3 sequence: CASSSTEQETQYF. As DNA, the CDR3 is TGCGCCAGCAGCTCAACAGAGCAAGAGACCCAGTACTTC.

The V gene is TRBV5-1, the J gene TRBJ1-1; no clear D gene. V shed 4 bases and J shed 1 base, with 11 bases lying between them. Germline loops: CDR1 SGHRS, CDR2 YFSETQ. The CDR3 loop spans 14 amino acids. CDR3 amino acids: CASSPRRENTEAFF. The CDR3 bases are TGCGCCAGCAGCCCCCGGAGGGAGAACACTGAAGCTTTCTTT.

The gene calls are TRBV30 and TRBJ1-1; TRBD1 agrees at 9 bases. Germline lookup yields CDR1 GTSNPN and CDR2 SVGIG (reference sequence). The CDR3 is 13 residues long. V shed 8 bases and J 5 bases; nucleotides not matched to a gene: 9. The CDR3 is CASLQGAPTEAFF. In nucleotides, the CDR3 is TGTGCCAGCTTACAGGGGGCGCCAACTGAAGCTTTCTTT.

The chain joins TRBV19 to TRBJ2-3; no firm D call. The V gene's germline CDR1 is LNHDA and CDR2 SQIVND (reference sequence). The CDR3 covers 16 residues. Trimming stripped 5 bases from V and 0 bases from J, with 15 bases between. CDR3 bases: TGTGCCAGTAGTCCCTCAGTTATTTCTAGCACAGATACGCAGTATTTT. Its translation: CASSPSVISSTDTQYF.

V usage is TRBV28 and J usage is TRBJ2-3; 9 nucleotides agree with TRBD2. The CDR3 length is 14 residues. Germline CDR1 reads MDHEN; CDR2 reads SYDVKM. Unmatched junction bases numbered 9, after V lost 8 bases and J lost 6 bases. CDR3 in amino acids: CASLPSGRWDTQYF. For the CDR3, the DNA is TGTGCCAGCCTCCCCAGCGGGAGGTGGGATACGCAGTATTTT. Combining the CDR3 with reference TRBV28 and TRBJ2-3 gives the whole variable domain DVKVTQSSRYLVKRTGEKVFLECVQDMDHENMFWYRQDPGLGLRLIYFSYDVKMKEKGDIPEGYSVSREKKERFSLILESASTNQTSMYLCASLPSGRWDTQYFGPGTRLTVL.

V and J are TRBV27 and TRBJ1-5; D remains unclear. The V end was cut by 6 bases, the J end by 2 bases, with 8 bases between. Germline CDR1 is MNHEY and CDR2 is SMNVEV (reference sequence). CDR3 length equals 13 residues. The CDR3 is CASREGGNQPQHF. The DNA for the CDR3 is TGTGCCAGCAGGGAGGGCGGCAATCAGCCCCAGCATTTT.

The rearrangement uses TRBV2 and TRBJ1-1; D remains unclear. CDR3 length equals 13 residues. Germline lookup yields CDR1 SNHLY and CDR2 FYNNEI. The V gene lost 6 bases and the J gene lost 1 base, with 9 bases spanning the gap. The CDR3 protein is CASRGSPNTEAFF. In DNA form, the CDR3 reads TGTGCCAGCAGGGGCAGCCCGAACACTGAAGCTTTCTTT.

The CDR3 region is CASSGRDRDTGELFF. CDR3 DNA sequence: TGTGCCAGTAGTGGCCGGGACAGGGACACCGGGGAGCTGTTTTTT. The chain couples TRBV19 to TRBJ2-2; TRBD1 agrees at 9 bases. This CDR3 has 15 amino acids. The V segment lost 5 bases and the J segment 3 bases; nucleotides outside the gene matches: 4. Germline values: CDR1 LNHDA, CDR2 SQIVND (reference sequence).

This chain joins TRBV7-2 and TRBJ1-5; TRBD1 aligns across 9 bases. Germline CDR1 reads SGHTA; CDR2 reads FQGNSA. CDR3 size: 16 residues. With V trimmed by 2 bases and J by 6 bases, 8 bases remained unmatched. The CDR3 loop is CASSLFSGTGRQPQHF. CDR3 DNA sequence: TGTGCCAGCAGCTTATTCTCAGGGACAGGGCGTCAGCCCCAGCATTTT.

V and J are TRBV28 and TRBJ1-1; 7 nucleotides line up with TRBD1. Germline V gene data show CDR1 as MDHEN and CDR2 as SYDVKM. This CDR3 is built from 15 residues. J lost 4 bases, V lost 8 bases, and 13 bases had no gene match. The CDR3 DNA sequence: TGTGCCAGCCGGCAGGGGGGTGGCTTAGGCACTGAAGCTTTCTTT. It yields the protein CASRQGGGLGTEAFF. Using reference TRBV28 and TRBJ1-1 for the parts outside the CDR3, the full variable domain is DVKVTQSSRYLVKRTGEKVFLECVQDMDHENMFWYRQDPGLGLRLIYFSYDVKMKEKGDIPEGYSVSREKKERFSLILESASTNQTSMYLCASRQGGGLGTEAFFGQGTRLTVV.

This clone was detected only a few times. This chain links TRBV7-9 with TRBJ2-3; TRBD2 matches at 9 bases. V shed 5 bases, J shed 4 bases, and the junction held 10 bases outside the gene matches. This CDR3 has 16 residues. Germline V gene lookup returns CDR1 SEHNR and CDR2 FQNEAQ (reference sequence). Here the CDR3 DNA reads TGTGCCAGCAGCGCAATGGCGGCGGGAGGGCCAGATACGCAGTATTTT. It is translated as CASSAMAAGGPDTQYF.

As DNA, the CDR3 is TGTGCCAGCAGCCAAAACTTCGGGTTTAGCGGGAGTGGGGGTGAGCAGTTCTTC. It encodes CASSQNFGFSGSGGEQFF. This chain connects TRBV4-2 to TRBJ2-1; 9 bases fit TRBD2. Germline V gene data show CDR1 as LGHNA and CDR2 as YNFKEQ. With 2 bases clipped from V and 9 bases from J, the junction kept 17 bases outside the gene matches. This CDR3 spans 18 amino acids.

The V call is TRBV7-8, the J call TRBJ2-1; 9 nucleotides match TRBD2. Unmatched junction bases numbered 9, after V lost 0 bases and J lost 0 bases. The germline gives CDR1 SGHVS, CDR2 FQNEAQ. There are 19 residues in the CDR3. The CDR3 DNA reads as TGTGCCAGCAGCTTAGCATTCGGCGGGAGGGCCAGCTCCTACAATGAGCAGTTCTTC. Translating it yields CASSLAFGGRASSYNEQFF. Variable domain in full (rest from reference TRBV7-8 and TRBJ2-1): GAGVSQSPRYKVAKRGQDVALRCDPISGHVSLFWYQQALGQGPEFLTYFQNEAQLDKSGLPSDRFFAERPEGSVSTLKIQRTQQEDSAVYLCASSLAFGGRASSYNEQFFGPGTRLTVL.

The chain has TRBV5-1 and TRBJ2-3, with D perhaps TRBD1 (6 bases). The V and J ends lost 4 bases and 1 base respectively, with 13 bases between them. The CDR3 runs 15 residues. Germline V gene sequence: CDR1 SGHRS, CDR2 YFSETQ. CDR3 DNA sequence: TGCGCCAGCAGCCGAGGGGGAGCGGGCACAGATACGCAGTATTTT. Amino acid sequence: CASSRGGAGTDTQYF.

The chain joins TRBV27 to TRBJ2-6; 10 bases fit TRBD1. The germline V gene has CDR1 MNHEY and CDR2 SMNVEV (reference sequence). This CDR3 is built from 17 residues. J gave up 2 bases and V 2 bases, and 3 bases lay outside the gene matches. The CDR3 loop is CASSLRDRGAGANVLTF. In DNA, the CDR3 is TGTGCCAGCAGTTTAAGGGACAGGGGAGCTGGGGCCAACGTCCTGACTTTC. Based on the CDR3 plus reference TRBV27 and TRBJ2-6, the full variable domain is EAQVTQNPRYLITVTGKKLTVTCSQNMNHEYMSWYRQDPGLGLRQIYYSMNVEVTDKGDVPEGYKVSRKEKRNFPLILESPSPNQTSLYFCASSLRDRGAGANVLTFGAGSRLTVL.

The rearrangement joins TRBV28 to TRBJ2-2; TRBD2 matches at 9 bases. CDR3 size: 16 residues. The J segment lost 6 bases and the V segment lost 5 bases, leaving 10 bases of the junction unmatched. Germline assignment: CDR1 MDHEN and CDR2 SYDVKM. CDR3 nucleotides: TGTGCCAGCAGTCAACCGGGACTAGCAGCGTCCGGGGAGCTGTTTTTT. Translating it yields CASSQPGLAASGELFF.

This chain connects TRBV10-3 to TRBJ2-7, with 8 positions matching TRBD1. The germline V gene has CDR1 ENHRY and CDR2 SYGVKD. The CDR3 sequence is 11 residues long. V shed 8 bases and J 4 bases; nucleotides not matched to a gene: 1. CDR3 amino acids: CAIGQGYEQYF. DNA for the CDR3: TGTGCCATCGGACAGGGTTACGAGCAGTACTTC.

The rearrangement links TRBV5-1 to TRBJ2-1; D not certain. V gave up 2 bases and J gave up 8 bases, with 8 bases separating them. Germline CDR1 reads SGHRS; CDR2 reads YFSETQ. The CDR3 contains 12 residues. As DNA, the CDR3 is TGCGCCAGCAGCTTAAGTCGCGATGAGCAGTTCTTC. The encoded protein is CASSLSRDEQFF.

This rearrangement joins TRBV4-1 to TRBJ2-7, with D possibly being TRBD2 (6 bases). Deletions cut 1 base from V and 3 bases from J, with 16 bases between. The germline V gene encodes CDR1 MGHRA and CDR2 YSYEKL. The CDR3 extends over 16 amino acids. The CDR3 sequence is CASSQVSRDSDYEQYF. Here the CDR3 DNA reads TGCGCCAGCAGCCAAGTGAGTCGGGACTCTGACTACGAGCAGTACTTC.

The rearrangement joins TRBV5-1 to TRBJ2-3; 7 nucleotides align to TRBD1. The V and J ends lost 4 bases and 1 base, in that order; junction bases with no gene match: 3. Germline loops: CDR1 SGHRS, CDR2 YFSETQ. The CDR3 totals 14 residues. This CDR3 reads CASSIGQGTDTQYF. DNA for the CDR3: TGCGCCAGCAGCATAGGACAGGGCACAGATACGCAGTATTTT.

The chain is built from TRBV11-3 and TRBJ1-3; D might be TRBD1 (5 bases). CDR3 length: 14 amino acids. CDR1 and CDR2 from the germline V gene are SGHNT and YENEEA. The ends were cut back, 7 bases at V and 4 bases at J, with 14 bases in the middle. The CDR3 nucleotides are TGTGCCAGCACCGTCAGGGTGAAAGGAAACACCATATATTTT. This codes for CASTVRVKGNTIYF.